Listed below are T cell receptor beta chains from one sample, sequenced in a study of post-analysis software for immune sequencing data. TCRdb ran MiXCR on the PCR reads and lists one entry per CDR3 protein. The data hold about 770,000 distinct CDR3 sequences, with roughly 50% observed a single time. The source material was blood. The source is a girl aged 10 to 17 with multiple sclerosis. Each CDR3 is given with its conserved first and last residue. D genes are given only for firm matches. Expanded clones are given a class, and other clones once, few, many or no size at all.

j_call d_call v_call clone_size cdr3_aa cdr3_nt
TRBJ2-3 NA TRBV7-3 NA CASSYGGLAVDTQYF TGTGCCAGCAGCTACGGGGGGCTAGCGGTAGATACGCAGTATTTT
TRBJ1-5 NA TRBV6-5 NA CASSYSRGGTGSNQPQHF TGTGCCAGCAGTTACTCGCGAGGGGGGACGGGAAGCAATCAGCCCCAGCATTTT
TRBJ2-1 NA TRBV5-6 NA CASSFNRAYNEQFF TGTGCCAGCAGCTTTAACAGGGCTTACAATGAGCAGTTCTTC
TRBJ2-7 NA TRBV12-3/TRBV12-4 few CASSSGIYEQYF TGTGCCAGCAGTTCGGGAATTTACGAGCAGTACTTC
TRBJ2-7 TRBD2 TRBV29-1 NA CSGTLAGEQYF TGCAGCGGAACACTAGCGGGCGAGCAGTACTTC
TRBJ2-3 TRBD2 TRBV3-1 NA CASSRQLASADTQYF TGTGCCAGCAGCCGGCAACTAGCGTCTGCAGATACGCAGTATTTT
TRBJ2-7 TRBD2 TRBV29-1 NA CSARGGATYEQYF TGCAGCGCCCGGGGAGGGGCTACCTACGAGCAGTACTTC
TRBJ1-2 TRBD1 TRBV15 many CATRGTGDNYGYTF TGTGCCACCAGGGGGACAGGCGACAACTATGGCTACACCTTC
TRBJ2-5 NA TRBV7-9 few CASSLDAGEETQYF TGTGCCAGCAGCTTAGATGCAGGGGAAGAGACCCAGTACTTC
TRBJ2-3 TRBD2 TRBV4-3 NA CASSPTLLLAGGGTDTQYF TGCGCCAGCAGCCCGACCCTCTTACTAGCGGGAGGGGGCACAGATACGCAGTATTTT
TRBJ2-7 TRBD2 TRBV6-5 NA CASSSRTSVYEQYF TGTGCCAGCAGTTCCCGGACTAGCGTCTACGAGCAGTACTTC
TRBJ2-6 NA TRBV6-5 NA CASSYYQGGSGANVLTF TGTGCCAGCAGTTACTACCAGGGGGGATCTGGGGCCAACGTCCTGACTTTC
TRBJ2-3 TRBD2 TRBV7-2 NA CASSLGGLAEDTQYF TGTGCCAGCAGCTTGGGGGGACTAGCGGAAGATACGCAGTATTTT
TRBJ2-7 NA TRBV7-2 NA CASSLARLYEQYF TGTGCCAGCAGCTTAGCTAGATTATACGAGCAGTACTTC
TRBJ2-7 TRBD1 TRBV6-2/TRBV6-3 few CASSYAIGQGSNEQYF TGTGCCAGCAGTTACGCAATTGGACAGGGGAGCAACGAGCAGTACTTC
TRBJ2-1 NA TRBV27 NA CASREVAARDEQFF TGTGCCAGCAGGGAGGTGGCGGCCAGGGATGAGCAGTTCTTC
TRBJ2-7 TRBD2 TRBV27 NA CASSLVGLAGRHEQYF TGTGCCAGCAGTTTGGTAGGACTAGCGGGCCGCCACGAGCAGTACTTC
TRBJ2-3 TRBD2 TRBV6-6 NA CASRHETSGQPTDTQYF TGTGCCAGCAGGCACGAGACTAGCGGGCAACCCACAGATACGCAGTATTTT
TRBJ2-5 NA TRBV7-2 few CASSLDVGTQYF TGTGCCAGCAGCTTAGATGTTGGGACCCAGTACTTC
TRBJ2-7 NA TRBV6-5 few CATRIGYEQYF TGTGCCACCCGAATAGGCTACGAGCAGTACTTC
TRBJ2-3 TRBD2 TRBV2 NA CASSEDRREIPDTQYF TGTGCCAGCAGTGAGGACCGGCGGGAGATACCAGATACGCAGTATTTT
TRBJ2-4 NA TRBV11-2 NA CASSLTMGEAYKNIQYF TGTGCCAGCAGCTTAACCATGGGGGAGGCGTACAAAAACATTCAGTACTTC
TRBJ1-2 TRBD1 TRBV4-1 NA CASSRDGTGRNYGYTF TGCGCCAGCAGCCGAGACGGGACAGGGAGGAACTATGGCTACACCTTC
TRBJ2-7 NA TRBV20-1 NA CSARTDRYPYEQYF TGCAGTGCTAGAACAGACAGGTATCCCTACGAGCAGTACTTC
TRBJ2-3 NA TRBV9 NA CASSKTPGSAPFGSDTQYF TGTGCCAGCAGCAAGACACCCGGTAGTGCTCCATTTGGATCAGATACGCAGTATTTT
TRBJ2-1 NA TRBV24-1 NA CATSKDPEGSYNEQFF TGTGCCACCAGTAAGGACCCGGAAGGTTCCTACAATGAGCAGTTCTTC
TRBJ1-2 NA TRBV7-2 NA CASRPAGGNYGYTF TGTGCCAGCAGGCCCGCGGGAGGTAACTATGGCTACACCTTC
TRBJ1-1 NA TRBV12-3/TRBV12-4 once CASSTTVNTEAFF TGTGCCAGCAGCACTACGGTGAACACTGAAGCTTTCTTT
TRBJ2-3 NA TRBV29-1 NA CSVAGEVDTDTQYF TGCAGCGTTGCGGGTGAGGTGGACACAGATACGCAGTATTTT
TRBJ1-4 NA TRBV28 NA CASSLYSRSLNEKLFF TGTGCCAGCAGTTTATATAGCAGGAGCCTTAATGAAAAACTGTTTTTT
TRBJ1-2 NA TRBV5-5 NA CASNQEHLPYGYTF TGTGCCAGCAACCAGGAACACCTGCCCTATGGCTACACCTTC
TRBJ2-7 TRBD1 TRBV12-3/TRBV12-4 few CASSYGQAKYF TGTGCCAGCAGTTACGGACAGGCCAAGTACTTC
TRBJ1-5 NA TRBV6-7 once CASVPGGYEPQHF TGTGCCAGCGTCCCGGGGGGCTATGAGCCCCAGCATTTT
TRBJ2-7 TRBD2 TRBV10-3 once CAISDMRLAGLSYEQYF TGTGCCATCAGCGATATGAGACTAGCGGGACTCTCCTACGAGCAGTACTTC
TRBJ2-5 TRBD1 TRBV5-1 few CASSLGDRGVSETQYF TGCGCCAGCAGCCTGGGGGACAGGGGGGTTTCAGAGACCCAGTACTTC
TRBJ2-7 TRBD2 TRBV20-1 NA CSARRVGPSGVLYEQYF TGCAGTGCTAGAAGGGTTGGGCCTAGCGGCGTCCTCTACGAGCAGTACTTC